This TCR beta chain was found in a study of technical replicates of blood from a few donors. The table came from immunoSEQ multiplex PCR; TCRdb's copy has only in-frame clones and leaves some out. In the table there are tens of thousands of clones, 94% of which are singletons. V was cut by 4 bases and J by 4 bases, with 9 bases left in between. This CDR3 has 13 amino acids. Germline V gene lookup returns CDR1 SGHRS and CDR2 YFSETQ. The chain uses TRBV5-1 and TRBJ2-1, with D unresolved. Sequences were obtained from T cells isolated from PBMCs. The sequence was obtained from a human donor in good health. The CDR3 reads CASSRTSYNEQFF. In DNA form, the CDR3 reads TGCGCCAGCAGCCGCACAAGTTACAATGAGCAGTTCTTC.